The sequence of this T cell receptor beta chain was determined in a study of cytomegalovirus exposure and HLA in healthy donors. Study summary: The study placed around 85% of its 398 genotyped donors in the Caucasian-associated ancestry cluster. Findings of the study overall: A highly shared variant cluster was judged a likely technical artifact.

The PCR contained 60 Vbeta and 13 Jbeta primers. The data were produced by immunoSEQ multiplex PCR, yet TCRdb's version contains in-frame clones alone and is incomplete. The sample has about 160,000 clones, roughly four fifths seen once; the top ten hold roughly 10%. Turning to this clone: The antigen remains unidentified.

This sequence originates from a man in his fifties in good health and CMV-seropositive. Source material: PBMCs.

The CDR3 sequence: CASSLVRNTIYF. The DNA of the CDR3 is TGTGCCAGCAGCTTAGTCAGAAACACCATATATTTT. This sequence joins TRBV7-9 and TRBJ1-3; D is undetermined. Trimming removed 1 base at V and 5 bases at J, with 3 bases between. The CDR3 is 12 amino acids. Germline lookup yields CDR1 SEHNR and CDR2 FQNEAQ (reference sequence). Combining the CDR3 with reference TRBV7-9 and TRBJ1-3 gives the whole variable domain DTGVSQNPRHKITKRGQNVTFRCDPISEHNRLYWYRQTLGQGPEFLTYFQNEAQLEKSRLLSDRFSAERPKGSFSTLEIQRTEQGDSAMYLCASSLVRNTIYFGEGSWLTVV.